These T cell receptor beta chains were read from a single sample in a study of blood T cell repertoires in COVID-19. Clones were sequenced by immunoSEQ multiplex PCR, and TCRdb holds only the in-frame ones, with some missing. The top ten clones hold roughly 17% of a sample with 15,000 to 20,000 clones, 77% of them seen once. Sequenced sample: peripheral blood. Receptor source: a man between 65 and 85 years old with COVID-19, enrolled during active disease. Each CDR3 is given with its conserved first and last residue. A D gene is named only where the DNA matches it firmly. Clone size is shown for a subset of rows, as once, few, many or a class of expanded clone.

v_gene	d_gene	len	j_gene	abundance	CDR3aa	CDR3nt
TRBV5-1	NA	14	TRBJ1-5	NA	CASSYLGGDQPQHF	TGCGCCAGCAGCTATTTAGGCGGTGATCAGCCCCAGCATTTT
TRBV27	TRBD1	15	TRBJ1-6	few	CASTRDSSYNSPLHF	TGTGCCAGCACCCGGGACAGCTCCTATAATTCACCCCTCCACTTT
TRBV5-1	TRBD2	16	TRBJ2-7	NA	CASSLGIAGGSYEQYF	TGCGCCAGCAGCTTGGGCATAGCGGGGGGCTCCTACGAGCAGTACTTC
TRBV29-1	TRBD1	13	TRBJ2-7	NA	CSVGTGSGYEQYF	TGCAGCGTGGGGACAGGGTCTGGTTACGAGCAGTACTTC
TRBV11-2	NA	13	TRBJ1-5	NA	CASSQSGNQPQHF	TGTGCCAGCAGCCAGAGCGGCAATCAGCCCCAGCATTTT
TRBV10-2	NA	13	TRBJ1-1	NA	CASSEPTDTEAFF	TGCGCCAGCAGTGAGCCGACAGACACTGAAGCTTTCTTT
TRBV29-1	NA	15	TRBJ1-5	NA	CSVKTSGNSNQPQHF	TGCAGCGTCAAAACTTCAGGGAATAGCAATCAGCCCCAGCATTTT
TRBV13	NA	15	TRBJ2-7	once	CASSLKPGSSYEQYF	TGTGCCAGCAGCTTAAAACCGGGAAGCTCCTACGAGCAGTACTTC
TRBV2	NA	14	TRBJ1-1	NA	CANPSFRGNTEAFF	TGTGCCAACCCGTCTTTTAGGGGGAACACTGAAGCTTTCTTT
TRBV5-1	NA	13	TRBJ2-1	NA	CASSLDSYNEQFF	TGCGCCAGCAGCTTGGACAGCTACAATGAGCAGTTCTTC
TRBV19	NA	17	TRBJ2-7	NA	CASSPGIGGLRSYEQYF	TGTGCCAGTAGTCCTGGAATCGGGGGACTTCGCTCCTACGAGCAGTACTTC
TRBV14	NA	12	TRBJ2-2	NA	CASSLGPGELFF	TGTGCCAGCAGCCTGGGGCCCGGGGAGCTGTTTTTT
TRBV28	NA	14	TRBJ1-2	NA	CASTTIPAPYGYTF	TGTGCCAGCACCACTATCCCCGCCCCCTATGGCTACACCTTC
TRBV19	TRBD1	15	TRBJ1-6	NA	CASSIDGQGRSPLHF	TGTGCCAGTAGTATAGACGGACAGGGGAGGTCACCCCTCCACTTT
TRBV12-5	NA	15	TRBJ2-7	NA	CASGSPRDKNYEQYF	TGTGCTAGTGGTTCCCCCCGGGACAAGAACTACGAGCAGTACTTC
TRBV2	TRBD1	14	TRBJ1-2	NA	CASVGTGGNYGYTF	TGTGCCAGCGTTGGGACAGGGGGAAACTATGGCTACACCTTC
TRBV28	NA	14	TRBJ1-4	NA	CASSPGGGNEKLFF	TGTGCCAGCAGCCCGGGAGGGGGGAATGAAAAACTGTTTTTT
TRBV6-2/TRBV6-3	TRBD1	16	TRBJ2-1	NA	CASSWAGTGAYNEQFF	TGTGCCAGCAGTTGGGCCGGGACAGGGGCCTACAATGAGCAGTTCTTC
TRBV30	TRBD2	14	TRBJ2-3	NA	CARTSGGNTDTQYF	TGTGCTCGGACTAGCGGGGGCAACACAGATACGCAGTATTTT
TRBV3-1/TRBV3-2	NA	14	TRBJ2-1	NA	CASSQALRGSEQFF	TGTGCCAGCAGCCAAGCGTTGCGGGGATCTGAGCAGTTCTTC
TRBV19	NA	15	TRBJ2-7	NA	CASSIVGVQATEQYF	TGTGCCAGTAGTATTGTTGGTGTCCAGGCAACGGAGCAGTACTTC
TRBV5-4	NA	15	TRBJ1-2	NA	CASSPGGTSNYGYTF	TGTGCCAGCAGCCCCGGAGGCACGTCTAACTATGGCTACACCTTC
TRBV7-2	NA	15	TRBJ1-2	NA	CASSLGQAVVYGYTF	TGTGCCAGCAGCTTAGGACAGGCGGTTGTTTACGGCTACACCTTC
TRBV19	TRBD2	14	TRBJ2-1	NA	CASSISEAGDEQFF	TGTGCCAGTAGTATTTCAGAAGCGGGGGATGAGCAGTTCTTC
TRBV30	TRBD2	17	TRBJ2-2	NA	CACIPGLAGINTGELFF	TGTGCCTGCATACCGGGACTAGCGGGAATTAACACCGGGGAGCTGTTTTTT
TRBV5-1	TRBD2	15	TRBJ2-1	NA	CASSSVAGDYNEQFF	TGCGCCAGCAGCTCAGTGGCGGGGGACTACAATGAGCAGTTCTTC